The 28 T cell receptor beta chains below come from one sample, sequenced in a study of T-cell memory formation after mild COVID-19. TCRdb called the 5' RACE reads again in MiXCR, with one record for every CDR3 protein. The table has a few hundred thousand distinct CDR3 sequences, less than 25% seen once. Sequenced material: PBMCs or a T cell subset sorted from them (not recorded which). The source of these receptors is a man aged 18 to 29 who had mild COVID-19 (a few samples of this study predate the infection). Cell type and time point are not known.

J is TRBJ1-1 and V is TRBV5-1; TRBD1 aligns across 7 bases. The CDR3 covers 15 residues. After removal of 4 bases from V and 0 bases from J, the junction contained 6 bases not matched to a gene. Per the germline V gene, CDR1 is SGHRS and CDR2 is YFSETQ. CDR3 in DNA: TGCGCCAGCAGCACCACAGGGGTACTGAACACTGAAGCTTTCTTT. Protein: CASSTTGVLNTEAFF.

The genes are TRBV4-2 and TRBJ1-3, with a possible D match to TRBD1 (5 bases). V gave up 0 bases and J gave up 2 bases, with 5 bases separating them. CDR3 length: 14 amino acids. Germline CDR1 LGHNA, CDR2 YNFKEQ. Here the CDR3 reads CASSQDRAGNTIYF. CDR3 DNA: TGTGCCAGCAGCCAAGACAGGGCTGGAAACACCATATATTTT.

This clonotype was observed once. The chain carries TRBV29-1 and TRBJ2-5; 8 bases fit TRBD2. Germline lookup yields CDR1 SQVTM and CDR2 ANQGSEA. V was clipped by 7 bases and J by 2 bases; unmatched bases: 6. The CDR3 length is 13 residues. CDR3 in DNA: TGCAGCGCAGAACGGGGGGGACAAGAGACCCAGTACTTC. It yields the protein CSAERGGQETQYF.

This clonotype has just a few counts. The CDR3 reads CASSLVAGVGDTQYF. Here the CDR3 DNA reads TGTGCCAGCAGCTTAGTTGCGGGGGTGGGAGATACGCAGTATTTT. V usage is TRBV7-6 and J usage is TRBJ2-3; TRBD2 aligns across 7 bases. Per the germline V gene, CDR1 is SGHVS and CDR2 is FNYEAQ. V shed 1 base and J 5 bases; nucleotides not matched to a gene: 6. This CDR3 region has 15 residues.

V usage is TRBV6-5 and J usage is TRBJ1-2; 8 bases agree with TRBD1. The trim removed 2 bases at V and 7 bases at J, leaving 3 bases unmatched. Germline V gene data show CDR1 as MNHEY and CDR2 as SVGAGI. The CDR3 is made up of 13 amino acids. CDR3 in DNA: TGTGCCAGCAGTTACCGGGACAGGAGTGGCTACACCTTC. Protein: CASSYRDRSGYTF.

This chain uses TRBV7-8 with TRBJ1-1, with a weak D call TRBD1 (5 bases). From germline, CDR1 is SGHVS and CDR2 FQNEAQ. The V end lost 5 bases, the J end lost 3 bases, and 19 bases lay between the germline ends. The length of the CDR3 is 16 residues. Here the CDR3 reads CASSARRWDGHTEAFF. CDR3 in DNA: TGTGCCAGCAGCGCCCGGCGTTGGGACGGACACACTGAAGCTTTCTTT.

This rearrangement joins TRBV28 to TRBJ1-5, with D possibly being TRBD1 (6 bases). Germline-derived CDR1 and CDR2 are MDHEN and SYDVKM. V lost 5 bases and J 3 bases, leaving 11 bases between the germline ends. CDR3 length: 14 amino acids. The CDR3 here is CASSTDSSNQPQHF. The CDR3 DNA follows: TGTGCCAGCAGTACGGACAGCTCCAATCAGCCCCAGCATTTT.

This rearrangement joins TRBV6-5 to TRBJ1-1; D remains unclear. V was trimmed by 0 bases and J by 9 bases, leaving 8 bases between them. This CDR3 is 12 amino acids long. Germline CDR1 and CDR2: MNHEY and SVGAGI. The CDR3 nucleotides are TGTGCCAGCAGTTACTCCCGGGGAAAAGCTTTCTTT. It is translated as CASSYSRGKAFF.

A few counts support this clonotype. V is TRBV20-1 and J is TRBJ2-3, with 7 bases fitting TRBD2. The CDR3 loop spans 13 amino acids. J gave up 1 base and V 6 bases, and 4 bases lay outside the gene matches. From germline, CDR1 is DFQATT and CDR2 SNEGSKA (reference sequence). CDR3 residues: CSAPTSGTDTQYF. The DNA of the CDR3 is TGCAGTGCCCCCACTAGCGGCACAGATACGCAGTATTTT.

The chain employs TRBV7-8 and TRBJ1-5, with 7 bases aligning to TRBD1. The CDR3 is made up of 13 amino acids. V lost 5 bases and J lost 5; bases outside the gene matches: 3. Germline CDR1 SGHVS, CDR2 FQNEAQ. The CDR3 region is CASSRTGDQPQHF. As DNA, the CDR3 is TGTGCCAGCAGCCGCACAGGGGATCAGCCCCAGCATTTT.

This clonotype came up a few times. The chain carries TRBV7-9 and TRBJ1-2, with 8 positions matching TRBD1. The CDR3 totals 13 residues. J was trimmed by 8 bases and V by 4 bases; bases with no gene match: 6. Germline-derived CDR1 and CDR2 are SEHNR and FQNEAQ (reference sequence). CDR3 in DNA: TGTGCCAGCAGCTCGTACAGGGGGACCGGCTACACCTTC. It encodes CASSSYRGTGYTF.

This sequence joins TRBV18 and TRBJ1-1; 12 positions match TRBD1. The CDR3 extends over 15 amino acids. Trimming cost V 4 bases and J 5 bases; bases outside gene matches: 5. In germline, CDR1 is KGHSH, CDR2 LQKENI. CDR3 loop: CASSLGQGALTEAFF. The CDR3 DNA reads as TGTGCCAGCTCACTGGGACAGGGGGCACTGACTGAAGCTTTCTTT.

The chain links TRBV12-3 or TRBV12-4 to TRBJ2-1; 11 bases match TRBD2. V gave up 4 bases and J gave up 6 bases; unmatched junction bases: 11. The CDR3 is made up of 17 amino acids. The CDR3 DNA sequence: TGTGCCAGCAGTTCCAGTCCGGGACTAGCGGAGCGCAATGAGCAGTTCTTC. Encoded protein: CASSSSPGLAERNEQFF.

The V call is TRBV7-8, the J call TRBJ2-1; 8 bases fit TRBD2. Germline CDR1 reads SGHVS; CDR2 reads FQNEAQ. The CDR3 covers 15 residues. V lost 1 base, J lost 8 bases, and 7 bases stayed unmatched. The CDR3 sequence: CASSLVGGGPDEQFF. The CDR3 DNA is TGTGCCAGCAGCTTAGTCGGGGGGGGGCCGGATGAGCAGTTCTTC.

The rearrangement uses TRBV7-9 and TRBJ1-4; the D gene is possibly TRBD1 (6 bases). V was pared by 5 bases and J by 12 bases, with 16 bases between. CDR1 is SEHNR and CDR2 is FQNEAQ in the germline V gene (reference sequence). The CDR3 loop spans 13 amino acids. CDR3 bases: TGTGCCAGCAGCCCCCGACAGGCCCATGAACTGTTTTTT. It encodes CASSPRQAHELFF.

Here the CDR3 DNA reads TGCGCCAGCAGCTTCGGGACAGGGCTGTCGTCACCCCTCCACTTT. The encoded protein is CASSFGTGLSSPLHF. This chain links TRBV5-1 with TRBJ1-6; TRBD1 aligns across 9 bases. This CDR3 is 15 amino acids long. CDR1 is SGHRS and CDR2 is YFSETQ in the germline V gene. The junction had 7 bases not matched to a gene; V was cut back by 2 bases and J by 10 bases.

This clonotype was seen a few times. The chain employs TRBV10-3 and TRBJ1-1; tentatively, D is TRBD1 (5 bases). Trimming shortened V by 5 bases and J by 7 bases, and 17 bases separated the two germline ends. Germline-derived CDR1 and CDR2 are ENHRY and SYGVKD. This CDR3 has 14 amino acids. For the CDR3, the DNA is TGTGCCATCAGTCAGGGCAGCCTATCTGGTGAAGCTTTCTTT. Translation: CAISQGSLSGEAFF.

The V and J genes are TRBV5-1 and TRBJ2-6; TRBD1 is a possible D gene (6 bases). Germline V CDR1 and CDR2: SGHRS, YFSETQ. The CDR3 contains 17 residues. The V end lost 0 bases, the J end lost 1 base, and 11 bases lay between the germline ends. The CDR3 DNA follows: TGCGCCAGCAGCTTGGCCTTCACAGGGTCTGGGGCCAACGTCCTGACTTTC. Translation: CASSLAFTGSGANVLTF.

The rearrangement links TRBV6-2 or TRBV6-3 to TRBJ2-7; 9 bases are shared with TRBD1. The V and J ends lost 7 bases and 3 bases, in that order; junction bases with no gene match: 7. This CDR3 comprises 14 residues. Germline V gene lookup returns CDR1 MNHEY and CDR2 SVGEGT. The CDR3 is CASTSGQGNYEQYV. The CDR3 DNA reads TGTGCCAGCACCTCGGGACAGGGTAACTACGAGCAGTACGTC.

This clonotype was counted only a few times. The V and J genes are TRBV12-3 or TRBV12-4 and TRBJ2-7; perhaps TRBD2 as D (6 bases). The CDR3 covers 14 residues. The V end was cut by 5 bases, the J end by 0 bases, with 11 bases between. The CDR3 DNA reads TGTGCCAGCAGTCCCGGGACTCGCTCCTACGAGCAGTACTTC. This translates into CASSPGTRSYEQYF.

The CDR3 bases are TGTGCCCGTTGCGAGGACCGCTACGAGCAGTACGTC. As protein: CARCEDRYEQYV. The rearrangement joins TRBV6-2 or TRBV6-3 to TRBJ2-7, with D hard to call. The V end was cut by 11 bases, the J end by 3 bases, with 14 bases between. The V gene's germline CDR1 is MNHEY and CDR2 SVGEGT. The CDR3 length is 12 residues.

The chain is built from TRBV11-2 and TRBJ2-7, with TRBD2 identical over 7 bases. J gave up 0 bases and V 5 bases, and 10 bases lay outside the gene matches. This CDR3 is 16 amino acids long. The germline V gene has CDR1 SGHAT and CDR2 FQNNGV. CDR3 amino acids: CASSLLPSGASYEQYF. In DNA, the CDR3 is TGTGCCAGCAGCCTCCTTCCGAGCGGGGCCTCCTACGAGCAGTACTTC.

This clonotype was seen a few times. The rearrangement links TRBV18 to TRBJ2-7, with D uncertain. The CDR3 runs 15 residues. Germline-derived CDR1 and CDR2 are KGHSH and LQKENI. Trimming took off 1 base at V and 5 bases at J, with 15 bases between the two ends. The CDR3 protein is CASSPLPGLSDEQYF. The CDR3 DNA follows: TGTGCCAGCTCACCACTCCCGGGCTTGAGCGACGAGCAGTACTTC.

This clonotype was observed at least ten times. The chain recombines TRBV20-1 with TRBJ2-3; D is unresolved. The V gene's germline CDR1 is DFQATT and CDR2 SNEGSKA (reference sequence). Trimming pared 1 base from V and 6 bases from J, leaving 8 bases between. There are 12 residues in the CDR3. The CDR3 is CSARGSWDTQYF. In DNA, the CDR3 is TGCAGTGCTAGAGGGTCGTGGGATACGCAGTATTTT.

This clonotype has more than one count but fewer than ten. The chain uses TRBV7-6 and TRBJ2-3, with TRBD2 matching over 8 bases. V shed 6 bases and J 4 bases; nucleotides not matched to a gene: 12. Per the germline V gene, CDR1 is SGHVS and CDR2 is FNYEAQ. The CDR3 runs to 16 residues. The CDR3 loop reads CASRLGLAGPADTQYF. CDR3 bases: TGTGCCAGCAGACTTGGACTAGCCGGCCCCGCAGATACGCAGTATTTT.

This rearrangement joins TRBV6-2 or TRBV6-3 to TRBJ2-1, with TRBD2 matching over 8 bases. The CDR3 spans 21 residues. Germline loops: CDR1 MNHEY, CDR2 SVGEGT. V shed 0 bases, J shed 0 bases, and the junction held 16 bases outside the gene matches. In DNA form, the CDR3 reads TGTGCCAGCAGTTACTCGGGCGGGGGGCCGCCTCCGTCAAGCTCCTACAATGAGCAGTTCTTC. It is translated as CASSYSGGGPPPSSSYNEQFF.

CDR3 bases: TGCGCCAGCAGCGGCGGACTAGGGGCGGAGACCCAGTACTTC. Residues: CASSGGLGAETQYF. This sequence joins TRBV5-1 and TRBJ2-5; 7 bases are a match to TRBD2. The CDR3 loop spans 14 amino acids. V shed 4 bases, J shed 5 bases, and the junction held 8 bases outside the gene matches. Germline V CDR1 and CDR2: SGHRS, YFSETQ.

In this sample, this clonotype turned up a few times. The J gene is TRBJ1-6, the V gene TRBV12-3 or TRBV12-4; no firm D call. Trimming took 3 bases from V and 9 from J, leaving 9 bases between them. The CDR3 runs 13 residues. The CDR3 region has the DNA TGTGCCAGCAGTTTGGTAGGCCCTTCACCCCTCCACTTT. The encoded protein is CASSLVGPSPLHF.